These T cell receptor beta chains were read from a single sample in a study of OX40 agonist ivuxolimab in advanced cancers. The assay was immunoSEQ multiplex PCR, and TCRdb's table has in-frame clones only and misses some. The sample consists of approximately 49,000 clones, approximately 81% of them appearing once. Sequences were derived from CD4+ or CD8+ T cells sorted from blood, sampled in a trial of the OX40 agonist ivuxolimab. All receptors derive from an adult with an advanced solid tumor such as melanoma, head and neck, liver or kidney cancer. CDR3s include the opening cysteine and the closing phenylalanine or tryptophan. D genes are given only for firm matches. Clone size appears in some rows only: once, few, many, or a class for an expanded clone.

D gene	V gene	clone size	J gene	CDR3 protein	CDR3 DNA
-	TRBV5-1	once	TRBJ1-5	CASSLGTASQPQHF	TGCGCCAGCAGCTTGGGGACAGCTTCTCAGCCCCAGCATTTT
-	TRBV4-1	-	TRBJ2-2	CASSQEARRVGNTGELFF	TGCGCCAGCAGCCAAGAGGCCCGGAGGGTCGGGAACACCGGGGAGCTGTTTTTT
-	TRBV28	-	TRBJ1-2	CASGPSGAYGYTF	TGTGCCAGCGGCCCTTCGGGGGCCTATGGCTACACCTTC
TRBD2	TRBV6-4	-	TRBJ2-1	CASSGLAGYEQFF	TGTGCCAGCAGTGGACTAGCGGGATATGAGCAGTTCTTC
TRBD2	TRBV4-2	-	TRBJ2-3	CASKRLADTDTQYF	TGTGCCAGCAAACGGCTAGCGGACACAGATACGCAGTATTTT
-	TRBV10-3	-	TRBJ2-7	CASRGGVSSYEQYF	TGTGCCTCAAGGGGGGGGGTTAGCTCCTACGAGCAGTACTTC
TRBD1	TRBV7-3	once	TRBJ1-6	CASSLGQGSSPLHF	TGTGCCAGCAGCCTGGGACAGGGAAGCTCACCCCTCCACTTT
-	TRBV5-4	-	TRBJ1-6	CASSFDSNSPLHF	TGTGCCAGCAGCTTTGACAGTAATTCACCCCTCCACTTT
-	TRBV2	-	TRBJ2-7	CASSDGSRSSYEQYF	TGTGCCAGCAGTGATGGTAGCCGAAGCTCCTACGAGCAGTACTTC
-	TRBV5-1	few	TRBJ1-1	CASSFDAGTEAFF	TGCGCCAGCAGCTTCGACGCGGGCACTGAAGCTTTCTTT
-	TRBV7-6	-	TRBJ2-7	CASSFRASGDEQYF	TGTGCCAGCAGCTTTCGGGCCTCGGGGGACGAGCAGTACTTC
-	TRBV2	-	TRBJ1-1	CASSDQLGSTEAFF	TGTGCCAGCAGTGATCAATTGGGGAGTACTGAAGCTTTCTTT
TRBD1	TRBV18	-	TRBJ1-2	CASSPSQGANGYTF	TGTGCCAGCTCACCATCCCAGGGGGCTAATGGCTACACCTTC
TRBD2	TRBV4-2	once	TRBJ2-2	CASSQDAGATGELFF	TGTGCCAGCAGCCAAGATGCGGGAGCCACCGGGGAGCTGTTTTTT
TRBD2	TRBV11-2	-	TRBJ2-1	CASSLSGSSYNEQFF	TGTGCCAGCAGCCTTAGCGGGAGTTCCTACAATGAGCAGTTCTTC
-	TRBV30	-	TRBJ1-3	CAWSVRGVAGNTIYF	TGTGCCTGGAGTGTACGGGGTGTAGCTGGAAACACCATATATTTT
-	TRBV6-1	-	TRBJ1-3	CASSTPSRGNTIYF	TGTGCCAGCAGTACCCCCAGTAGGGGGAACACCATATATTTT
-	TRBV27	-	TRBJ1-2	CASKVGNGYTF	TGTGCCAGCAAGGTCGGGAATGGCTACACCTTC
TRBD2	TRBV29-1	-	TRBJ2-3	CSVMGGGGTDTQYF	TGCAGCGTAATGGGGGGAGGGGGCACAGATACGCAGTATTTT
TRBD1	TRBV7-9	-	TRBJ2-5	CASSLLGDRQETQYF	TGTGCCAGCAGCTTGCTCGGGGACAGGCAAGAGACCCAGTACTTC
-	TRBV18	few	TRBJ2-2	CASSPSTSKNTGELFF	TGTGCCAGCTCACCAAGCACTAGTAAGAACACCGGGGAGCTGTTTTTT
-	TRBV28	once	TRBJ2-5	CASHTTRGEETQYF	TGTGCCAGCCATACAACTCGGGGAGAAGAGACCCAGTACTTC
TRBD1	TRBV7-9	-	TRBJ1-2	CASNRDRASYGYTF	TGTGCCAGCAACCGGGACAGGGCATCCTATGGCTACACCTTC
-	TRBV5-5	-	TRBJ2-3	CASSFSVNRPGDPDTQYF	TGTGCCAGCAGCTTTTCCGTTAACCGGCCAGGGGATCCAGATACGCAGTATTTT
-	TRBV30	-	TRBJ2-7	CAWSVSYAASYEQYF	TGTGCCTGGAGTGTAAGCTATGCGGCCTCCTACGAGCAGTACTTC
TRBD2	TRBV4-2	-	TRBJ2-1	CASSQAASGGYNEQFF	TGTGCCAGCAGCCAAGCTGCTAGCGGGGGTTACAATGAGCAGTTCTTC
-	TRBV11-2	-	TRBJ2-1	CASSPRRESSYNEQFF	TGTGCCAGCAGCCCTCGGCGGGAAAGCTCCTACAATGAGCAGTTCTTC
-	TRBV6-1	-	TRBJ2-4	CASSEWGSKNIQYF	TGTGCCAGCAGTGAGTGGGGGAGCAAAAACATTCAGTACTTC
TRBD1	TRBV6-1	-	TRBJ1-1	CASSLTTGVDTEAFF	TGTGCCAGCAGTCTTACGACAGGGGTGGACACTGAAGCTTTCTTT
-	TRBV28	-	TRBJ1-1	CASSMTGNTEAFF	TGTGCCAGCAGTATGACAGGGAACACTGAAGCTTTCTTT
-	TRBV5-4	-	TRBJ2-7	CASSFEPSGEQYF	TGTGCCAGCAGCTTTGAGCCATCCGGCGAGCAGTACTTC
TRBD2	TRBV6-5	once	TRBJ2-7	CASMTSGSYEQYF	TGTGCCAGCATGACTAGCGGCTCCTACGAGCAGTACTTC